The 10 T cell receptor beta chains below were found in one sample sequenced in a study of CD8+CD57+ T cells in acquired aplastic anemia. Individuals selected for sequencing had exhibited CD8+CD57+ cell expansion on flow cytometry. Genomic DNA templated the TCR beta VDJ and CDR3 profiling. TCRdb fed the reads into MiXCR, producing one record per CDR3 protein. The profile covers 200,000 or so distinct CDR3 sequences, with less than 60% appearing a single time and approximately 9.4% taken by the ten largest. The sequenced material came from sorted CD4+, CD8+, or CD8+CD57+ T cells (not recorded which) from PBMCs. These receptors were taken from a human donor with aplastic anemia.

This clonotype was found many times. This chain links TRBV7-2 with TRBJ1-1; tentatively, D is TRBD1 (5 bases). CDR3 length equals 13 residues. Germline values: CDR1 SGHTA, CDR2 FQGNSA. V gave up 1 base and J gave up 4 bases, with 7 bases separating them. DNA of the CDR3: TGTGCCAGCAGCTTAGACCAGGGCACTGAAGCTTTCTTT. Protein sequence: CASSLDQGTEAFF.

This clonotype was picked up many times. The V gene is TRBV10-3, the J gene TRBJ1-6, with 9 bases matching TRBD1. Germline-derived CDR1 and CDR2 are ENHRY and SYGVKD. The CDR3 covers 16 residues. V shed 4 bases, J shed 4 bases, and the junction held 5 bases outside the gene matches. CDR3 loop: CAISGTGAPYNSPLHF. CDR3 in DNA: TGTGCCATCAGTGGGACAGGGGCTCCATATAATTCACCCCTCCACTTT.

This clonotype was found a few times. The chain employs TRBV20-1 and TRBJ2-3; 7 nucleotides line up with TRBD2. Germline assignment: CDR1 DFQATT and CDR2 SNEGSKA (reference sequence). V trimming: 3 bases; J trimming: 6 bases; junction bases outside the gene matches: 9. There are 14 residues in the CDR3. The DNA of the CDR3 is TGCAGTGCTAGTACGGGAGGCTCGTGGGATACGCAGTATTTT. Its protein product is CSASTGGSWDTQYF.

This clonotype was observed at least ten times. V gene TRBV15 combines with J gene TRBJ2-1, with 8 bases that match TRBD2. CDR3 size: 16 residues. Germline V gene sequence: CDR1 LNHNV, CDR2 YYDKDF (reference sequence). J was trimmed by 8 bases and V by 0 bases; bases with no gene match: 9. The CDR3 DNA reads TGTGCCACCAGCAGAGATGGGGCGGGAGGAAGCCATGAGCAGTTCTTC. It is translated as CATSRDGAGGSHEQFF.

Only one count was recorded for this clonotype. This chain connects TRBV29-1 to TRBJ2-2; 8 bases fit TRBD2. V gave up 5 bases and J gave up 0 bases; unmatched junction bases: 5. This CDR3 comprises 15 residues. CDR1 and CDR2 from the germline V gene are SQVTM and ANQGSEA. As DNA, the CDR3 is TGCAGCGTTCGCTCGGGGGGGCCGAACACCGGGGAGCTGTTTTTT. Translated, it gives CSVRSGGPNTGELFF.

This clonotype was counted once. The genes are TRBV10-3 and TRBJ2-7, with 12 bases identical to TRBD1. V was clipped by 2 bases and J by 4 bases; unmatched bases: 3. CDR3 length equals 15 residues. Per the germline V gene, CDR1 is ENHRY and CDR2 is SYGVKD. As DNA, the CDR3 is TGTGCCATCAGTGAGGCGGGACAGGGGGCTTACGAGCAGTACTTC. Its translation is CAISEAGQGAYEQYF.

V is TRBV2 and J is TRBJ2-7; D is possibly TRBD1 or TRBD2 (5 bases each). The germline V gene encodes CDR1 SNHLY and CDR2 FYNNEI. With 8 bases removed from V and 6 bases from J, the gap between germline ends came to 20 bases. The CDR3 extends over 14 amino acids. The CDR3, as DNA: TGTGCCAGCTCACCACAACCGGGACCAATCGAGCAGTACTTC. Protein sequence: CASSPQPGPIEQYF.

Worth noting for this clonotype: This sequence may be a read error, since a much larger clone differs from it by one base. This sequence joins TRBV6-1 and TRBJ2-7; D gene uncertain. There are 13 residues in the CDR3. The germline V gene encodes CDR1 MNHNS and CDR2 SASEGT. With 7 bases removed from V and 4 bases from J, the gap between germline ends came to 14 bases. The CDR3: CASNNRLMYEQYF. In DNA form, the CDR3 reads TGTGCCAGCAACAATCGATTGATGTACGAGCAGTACTTC.

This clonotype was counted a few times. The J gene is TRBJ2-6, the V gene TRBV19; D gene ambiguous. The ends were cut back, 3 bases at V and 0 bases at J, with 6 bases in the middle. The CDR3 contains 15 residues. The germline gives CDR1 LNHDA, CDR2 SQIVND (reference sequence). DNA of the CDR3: TGTGCCAGTAGTATGAGCAGCTCTGGGGCCAACGTCCTGACTTTC. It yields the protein CASSMSSSGANVLTF.

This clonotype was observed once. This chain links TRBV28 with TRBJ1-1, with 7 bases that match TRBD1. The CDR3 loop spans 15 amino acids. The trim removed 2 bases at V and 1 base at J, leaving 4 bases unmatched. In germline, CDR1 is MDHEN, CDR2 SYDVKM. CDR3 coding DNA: TGTGCCAGCAGTTTACCTCGGGACAGGAACACTGAAGCTTTCTTT. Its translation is CASSLPRDRNTEAFF.